The present entry profiles one TCR beta chain with its context. Individuals in the exposed group had encountered a COVID-19 case within 2 weeks preceding study entry. This sample was included in a study of blood T cell repertoires in COVID-19. Overall study: There were acute and convalescent COVID-19 samples, and they came from the United States, Italy and Spain.

The assay was immunoSEQ multiplex PCR, and TCRdb's table has in-frame clones only and misses some. The repertoire holds fewer than 400,000 clones, with 75% to 90% as singletons. This CDR3 is built from 14 residues. Germline lookup yields CDR1 LNHDA and CDR2 SQIVND (reference sequence). V gave up 6 bases and J gave up 5 bases; unmatched junction bases: 5. Sequenced: PBMCs or T cells enriched from blood (not recorded which). The TCR comes from a woman aged 25 to 39 who had been exposed to COVID-19. The gene calls are TRBV19 and TRBJ2-2; 8 bases are shared with TRBD2. The CDR3 loop is CASSGGARTGELFF. The DNA for the CDR3 is TGTGCCAGTAGCGGGGGGGCCCGAACCGGGGAGCTGTTTTTT.